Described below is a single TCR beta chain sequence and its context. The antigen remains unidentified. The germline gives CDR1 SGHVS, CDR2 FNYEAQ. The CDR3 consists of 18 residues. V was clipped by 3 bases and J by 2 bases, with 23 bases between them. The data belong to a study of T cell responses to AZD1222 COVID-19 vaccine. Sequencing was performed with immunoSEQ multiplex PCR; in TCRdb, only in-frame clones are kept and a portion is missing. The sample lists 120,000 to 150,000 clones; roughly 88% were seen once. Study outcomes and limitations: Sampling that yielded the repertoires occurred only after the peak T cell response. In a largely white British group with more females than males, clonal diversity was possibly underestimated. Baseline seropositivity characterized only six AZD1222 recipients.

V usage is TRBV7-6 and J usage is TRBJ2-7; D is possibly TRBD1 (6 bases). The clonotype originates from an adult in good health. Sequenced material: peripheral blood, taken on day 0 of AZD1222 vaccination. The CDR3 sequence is CASSFLPPGTRQAYEQYF. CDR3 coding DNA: TGTGCCAGCAGCTTCCTTCCCCCGGGGACACGACAAGCCTACGAGCAGTACTTC.